The source of this TCR beta chain is a study of response to subunit inactivated influenza vaccine. There are a few counts of this clonotype. Its antigen is still unknown. The study, taken as a whole, reports: Authors suggested each seasonal flu vaccination may recruit only limited numbers of new T cells.

Trimming removed 3 bases from V and 6 bases from J, with 14 bases in between. The germline gives CDR1 SQVTM, CDR2 ANQGSEA. This CDR3 is built from 13 residues. TCRdb re-derived calls from the RT-PCR reads in MiXCR, one entry per CDR3 protein. The sample contains about 650,000 distinct CDR3 sequences, less than 15% of which appear only once. Material: PBMCs from blood, obtained 14 days before vaccination. V is TRBV29-1 and J is TRBJ1-1; no clear D gene. The clonotype originates from a man aged 50 to 59 who received an inactivated influenza vaccine. The chain's CDR3 is CSVDSRKDPEAFF. As DNA, the CDR3 is TGCAGCGTTGATTCCCGTAAAGATCCTGAAGCTTTCTTT.